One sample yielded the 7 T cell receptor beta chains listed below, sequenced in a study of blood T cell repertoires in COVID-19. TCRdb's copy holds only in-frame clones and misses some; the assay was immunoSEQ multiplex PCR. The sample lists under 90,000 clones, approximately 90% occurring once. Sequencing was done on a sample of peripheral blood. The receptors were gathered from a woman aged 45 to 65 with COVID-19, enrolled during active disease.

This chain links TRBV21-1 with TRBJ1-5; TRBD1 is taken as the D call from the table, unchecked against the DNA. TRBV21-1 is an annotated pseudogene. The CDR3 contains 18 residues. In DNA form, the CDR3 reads TGTGCCAGCAGCAAAGCGCGGAGACAGGGGGCTTTCTTTCAGCCCCAGCATTTT. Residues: CASSKARRQGAFFQPQHF.

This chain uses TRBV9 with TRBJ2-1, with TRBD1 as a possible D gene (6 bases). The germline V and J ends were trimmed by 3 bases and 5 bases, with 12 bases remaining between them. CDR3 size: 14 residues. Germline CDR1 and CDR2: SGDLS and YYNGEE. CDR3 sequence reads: CASSARGQHNEQFF. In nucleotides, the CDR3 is TGTGCCAGCAGCGCCAGGGGTCAGCACAATGAGCAGTTCTTC.

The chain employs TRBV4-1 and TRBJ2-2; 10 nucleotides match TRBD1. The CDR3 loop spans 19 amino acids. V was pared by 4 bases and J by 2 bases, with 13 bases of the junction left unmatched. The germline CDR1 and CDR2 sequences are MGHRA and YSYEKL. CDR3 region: CASSRRPTGQGRNTGELFF. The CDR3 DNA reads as TGCGCCAGCAGCCGGAGGCCGACGGGACAGGGGAGAAACACCGGGGAGCTGTTTTTT.

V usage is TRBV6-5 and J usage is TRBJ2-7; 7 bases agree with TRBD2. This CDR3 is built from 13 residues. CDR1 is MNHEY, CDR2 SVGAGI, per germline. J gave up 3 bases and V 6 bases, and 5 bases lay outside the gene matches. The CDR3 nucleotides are TGTGCCAGCAGGGTTACTAGCGTCTACGAGCAGTACTTC. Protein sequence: CASRVTSVYEQYF.

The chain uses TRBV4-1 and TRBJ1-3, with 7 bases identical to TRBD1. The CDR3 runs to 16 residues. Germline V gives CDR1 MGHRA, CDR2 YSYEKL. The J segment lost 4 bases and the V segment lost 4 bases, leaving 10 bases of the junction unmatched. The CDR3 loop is CASSPGLRGLGNTIYF. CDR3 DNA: TGCGCCAGCAGCCCAGGGCTGAGGGGGCTCGGAAACACCATATATTTT.

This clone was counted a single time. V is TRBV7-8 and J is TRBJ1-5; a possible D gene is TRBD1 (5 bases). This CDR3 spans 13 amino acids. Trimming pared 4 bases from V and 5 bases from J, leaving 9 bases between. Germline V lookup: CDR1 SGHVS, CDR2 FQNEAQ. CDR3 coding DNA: TGTGCCAGCAGCTCGACAGACCATCAGCCCCAGCATTTT. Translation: CASSSTDHQPQHF.

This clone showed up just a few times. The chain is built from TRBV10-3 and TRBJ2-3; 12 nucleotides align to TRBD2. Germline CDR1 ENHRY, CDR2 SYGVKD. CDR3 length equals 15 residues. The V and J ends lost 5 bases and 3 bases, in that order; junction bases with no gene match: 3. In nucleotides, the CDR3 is TGTGCCATCAGTTCTACTAGCGGGAGGACAGATACGCAGTATTTT. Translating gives CAISSTSGRTDTQYF.